A selection of T cell receptor beta chains follows, all from one sample in a study of PD-L1 blockade in urothelial cancer. Repertoires were generated with immunoSEQ multiplex PCR, while TCRdb's copy carries only in-frame clones and drops some. This sample has about 74,000 clones, with approximately 87% found just once. The specimen was PBMCs, collected around atezolizumab (anti-PD-L1) treatment. The receptors come from a man in his 70s with urothelial cancer. Both conserved end residues are part of each CDR3. A D gene is named only where the DNA matches it firmly. Only some rows state a clone size, as once, few, many or a class for expanded clones.

v_gene	abundance	j_gene	d_gene	CDR3nt	CDR3aa
TRBV11-2	once	TRBJ2-7	TRBD1	TGTGCCAGCAGGCAGACAGGGGGCGGCGAGCAGTACTTC	CASRQTGGGEQYF
TRBV7-3	once	TRBJ2-1	-	TGTGCCAGCAGCCTCAGCCTAGCGTCTAATGAGCAGTTCTTC	CASSLSLASNEQFF
TRBV7-9	-	TRBJ1-1	-	TGTGCCAGCAGCTCCGACAGGTTGAACACTGAAGCTTTCTTT	CASSSDRLNTEAFF
TRBV2	-	TRBJ2-1	-	TGTGCCAGCAGTCAGAGCGGTCGGGGGAATGAGCAGTTCTTC	CASSQSGRGNEQFF
TRBV29-1	once	TRBJ2-3	-	TGCAGCGTTGAGTCCCGCCAGTCAGATACGCAGTATTTT	CSVESRQSDTQYF
TRBV19	-	TRBJ1-1	TRBD1	TGTGCCAGTAGCCCAGACAGGGACACTGAAGCTTTCTTT	CASSPDRDTEAFF
TRBV14	-	TRBJ2-7	TRBD1	TGTGCCAGCAGCCGAGGGGACAGACGCTACGAGCAGTACTTC	CASSRGDRRYEQYF
TRBV28	-	TRBJ1-5	-	TGTGCCAGCAGTCAGGGGAATCAGCCCCAGCATTTT	CASSQGNQPQHF
TRBV25-1	few	TRBJ2-5	-	TGTGCCAGCAGTCGGCGGGGAGATAGGGAGACCCAGTACTTC	CASSRRGDRETQYF
TRBV5-1	-	TRBJ2-1	-	TGCGCCAGCAGCCCGGAGAGGGCCAATGAGCAGTTCTTC	CASSPERANEQFF
TRBV27	-	TRBJ2-7	-	TGTGCCAGCAGTGCTCTCCCCCAGGGGTTTTCTTACGAGCAGTACTTC	CASSALPQGFSYEQYF
TRBV14	-	TRBJ2-6	TRBD1	TGTGCCAGCAGCCGTATACCGGGACAGGTCGCTGGGGCCAACGTCCTGACTTTC	CASSRIPGQVAGANVLTF
TRBV2	few	TRBJ1-3	TRBD1	TGTGCCAGCAGTGACAGGGGGAACACCATATATTTT	CASSDRGNTIYF
TRBV2	-	TRBJ2-7	TRBD2	TGTGCCAGCAGTGATGGGGGGGTCGACGAGCAGTACTTC	CASSDGGVDEQYF
TRBV5-3	-	TRBJ1-2	-	TGTGCCAGAAGCTTGACGGAGACGGATGGCTACACCTTC	CARSLTETDGYTF
TRBV27	-	TRBJ2-7	-	TGTGCCAGCAGCCTCGGGTTAACGTTGGAGCAGTACTTC	CASSLGLTLEQYF
TRBV5-6	-	TRBJ1-1	-	TGTGCCAGCAGCTTGGGGACTCTTGAGGTCACTGAAGCTTTCTTT	CASSLGTLEVTEAFF
TRBV29-1	-	TRBJ2-1	TRBD2	TGCAGCGTTGATCGAGCGGGGGTTTACAATGAGCAGTTCTTC	CSVDRAGVYNEQFF
TRBV10-3	-	TRBJ1-5	TRBD1	TGTGCCATCAGTGAGTCAAAGGGACAGGGGGGCAATCAGCCCCAGCATTTT	CAISESKGQGGNQPQHF
TRBV2	-	TRBJ2-6	-	TGTGCCAGCAGTGAGTCGGGTTCGTCTGGGGCCAACGTCCTGACTTTC	CASSESGSSGANVLTF
TRBV6-5	-	TRBJ1-4	-	TGTGCCAGCAGTTCTCAACGGGAAAAACTGTTTTTT	CASSSQREKLFF
TRBV28	-	TRBJ2-5	TRBD1	TGTGCCAGCAGTTTAAGCAGACAGGGGGTAGAGACCCAGTACTTC	CASSLSRQGVETQYF
TRBV7-6	-	TRBJ2-5	TRBD2	TGTGCCAGCAGCGGACTAGCGGGAGGGCCGCAGACCCAGTACTTC	CASSGLAGGPQTQYF
TRBV29-1	-	TRBJ2-3	-	TGCAGCGGTGACGGCACAGATACGCAGTATTTT	CSGDGTDTQYF
TRBV25-1	-	TRBJ2-2	-	TGTGCCAGCAGTGGACAGAACACCGGGGAGCTGTTTTTT	CASSGQNTGELFF
TRBV19	-	TRBJ1-2	TRBD1	TGTGCCAGTAGTGACAGGGGGCTCTATGGCTACACCTTC	CASSDRGLYGYTF
TRBV2	-	TRBJ1-5	TRBD1	TGTGCCAGCAGTGGATGGACAGGGAAGCAGCCCCAGCATTTT	CASSGWTGKQPQHF
TRBV18	-	TRBJ1-4	-	TGTGCCAGCTCACGAAGAGGCGAGGTCGACCTTAATGAAAAACTGTTTTTT	CASSRRGEVDLNEKLFF
TRBV9	-	TRBJ2-7	TRBD1	TGTGCCAGCAGTCGATACGGGACAGGGAGCGACGAGCAGTACTTC	CASSRYGTGSDEQYF
TRBV5-6	once	TRBJ2-3	-	TGTGCCAGCAGCGCCTTCACTAGCACCATCACAGATACGCAGTATTTT	CASSAFTSTITDTQYF
TRBV5-1	once	TRBJ2-2	TRBD2	TGCGCCAGCAGCTTGGGAGCGGGAGGGCCCACCGGGGAGCTGTTTTTT	CASSLGAGGPTGELFF
TRBV5-1	-	TRBJ2-5	-	TGCGCCAGCGGGGGCGGGGGAGAGACCCAGTACTTC	CASGGGGETQYF
TRBV28	once	TRBJ2-7	-	TGTGCCAGGACGGAGGGGACCTACGAGCAGTACTTC	CARTEGTYEQYF